This entry lists 26 T cell receptor beta chains sequenced from one sample in a study of T cells expressing NK-cell markers. From the 5' RACE reads, TCRdb lists one entry per CDR3 protein and no DNA. This repertoire includes roughly 180,000 distinct CDR3 sequences. Sequenced sample: blood T cells: a sorted CD56 or NKG2C T cell subset, CD4+ or CD8+ T cells, or bulk PBMC T cells (not recorded which). Receptors originate from a woman between 18 and 69 years old in good health.

The chain uses TRBV12-3 or TRBV12-4 and TRBJ2-3; TCRdb outputs TRBD1, but without DNA this stays unchecked. This CDR3 has 18 residues. The CDR3 loop reads CASSFGVGGGDSTDTQYF.

The genes are TRBV27 and TRBJ2-1; TCRdb picks TRBD1, but there is no DNA to check that call. This CDR3 has 19 amino acids. CDR1 is MNHEY, CDR2 SMNVEV, per germline (reference sequence). CDR3 in amino acids: CASSLKGLGSGGAYNEQFF.

The chain carries TRBV9 and TRBJ2-1; the TRBD1 assignment by TCRdb is unverifiable without DNA. The V gene's germline CDR1 is SGDLS and CDR2 YYNGEE. The CDR3 is made up of 15 amino acids. CDR3 loop: CASSLVGQSYNEQFF.

The chain carries TRBV5-1 and TRBJ1-1; without DNA, the TCRdb call of TRBD1 cannot be checked. The CDR3 has 15 amino acids. CDR1 is SGHRS and CDR2 is YFSETQ in the germline V gene. The CDR3 sequence is CASSAADRGRTEAFF.

The chain couples TRBV9 to TRBJ2-1; TCRdb's D call of TRBD1 is untestable without DNA. The CDR3 has 15 amino acids. CDR1 and CDR2 from the germline V gene are SGDLS and YYNGEE. The CDR3 protein is CASSRPGGSYNEQFF.

The V call is TRBV9, the J call TRBJ2-1; no DNA is available, so the TRBD2 call from TCRdb remains unchecked. Germline V CDR1 and CDR2: SGDLS, YYNGEE. This CDR3 region has 15 residues. The CDR3 is CASSAGTSDDNEQFF.

The V gene is TRBV3-1, the J gene TRBJ2-7; the D call of TRBD2 rests on TCRdb alone, since no DNA is present to check it. Germline assignment: CDR1 LGHDT and CDR2 YNNKEL (reference sequence). The CDR3 runs 17 residues. CDR3 residues: CASSQVGGRDHSYEQYF.

The CDR3 sequence: CASKGGGANTGELFF. J is TRBJ2-2 and V is TRBV6-1; TCRdb proposes TRBD1, but this gene call is untestable without DNA. The CDR3 runs to 15 residues. CDR1 and CDR2 (germline): MNHNS, SASEGT.

V is TRBV7-2 and J is TRBJ2-3; the D call of TRBD1 rests on TCRdb alone, since no DNA is present to check it. CDR1 is SGHTA, CDR2 FQGNSA, per germline. The CDR3 contains 15 residues. CDR3 sequence reads: CASSWRGTGTDTQYF.

The chain carries TRBV7-3 and TRBJ2-2; the D call from TCRdb, TRBD1, cannot be confirmed without DNA. This CDR3 contains 16 residues. In germline, CDR1 is SGHTA, CDR2 FQGTGA. The CDR3 sequence: CASSPVGGANTGELFF.

V gene TRBV7-9 combines with J gene TRBJ1-2; the D call of TRBD1 rests on TCRdb alone, since no DNA is present to check it. The CDR3 is made up of 13 amino acids. Germline CDR1 is SEHNR and CDR2 is FQNEAQ (reference sequence). The CDR3 protein is CASSPRDLYGYTF. Together with reference TRBV7-9 and TRBJ1-2, the CDR3 gives the full variable domain: DTGVSQNPRHKITKRGQNVTFRCDPISEHNRLYWYRQTLGQGPEFLTYFQNEAQLEKSRLLSDRFSAERPKGSFSTLEIQRTEQGDSAMYLCASSPRDLYGYTFGSGTRLTVV.

This chain connects TRBV19 to TRBJ1-5; as DNA is missing, the TRBD1 call by TCRdb cannot be tested. This CDR3 has 16 residues. Germline assignment: CDR1 LNHDA and CDR2 SQIVND (reference sequence). The CDR3 sequence is CASRAPGQGENQPQHF.

The V call is TRBV24-1, the J call TRBJ2-3; there is no DNA to check the TCRdb D call of TRBD2. In germline, CDR1 is KGHDR, CDR2 SFDVKD. This CDR3 spans 14 amino acids. The CDR3 reads CATSDGTSGDTQYF.

This CDR3 is CASSLTPVGVLGNTIYF. V gene TRBV7-3 combines with J gene TRBJ1-3. CDR1 and CDR2 (germline): SGHTA, FQGTGA. This CDR3 has 17 amino acids.

The chain combines TRBV6-1 with TRBJ1-2; the TCRdb call, TRBD1, lacks DNA for checking. Per germline, CDR1 MNHNS and CDR2 SASEGT. The CDR3 runs 13 residues. CDR3 amino acids: CASRRQAGSGYTF.

The V call is TRBV6-1, the J call TRBJ2-7; the TCRdb D gene call, TRBD1, has no DNA to confirm it. This CDR3 region has 14 residues. The V gene's germline CDR1 is MNHNS and CDR2 SASEGT. The CDR3 protein is CASRISETGYEQYF.

The chain links TRBV5-1 to TRBJ2-1; TCRdb proposes TRBD2, but this gene call is untestable without DNA. Germline V lookup: CDR1 SGHRS, CDR2 YFSETQ. This CDR3 region has 14 residues. The CDR3 reads CASSRGTSGNEQFF.

The V call is TRBV3-1, the J call TRBJ2-7; the TRBD2 assignment by TCRdb is unverifiable without DNA. Germline loops: CDR1 LGHDT, CDR2 YNNKEL (reference sequence). CDR3 length equals 17 residues. The CDR3 sequence is CASSQDGWTSGTYEQYF.

CDR3 sequence: CAAKAATGNTGELFF. The rearrangement joins TRBV10-3 to TRBJ2-2; TCRdb's D gene call, TRBD1, goes unchecked for lack of DNA. Germline V gene sequence: CDR1 ENHRY, CDR2 SYGVKD. The CDR3 is made up of 15 amino acids.

This chain joins TRBV5-1 and TRBJ2-3; TCRdb's D gene call, TRBD2, goes unchecked for lack of DNA. Germline CDR1 reads SGHRS; CDR2 reads YFSETQ. This CDR3 comprises 16 residues. CDR3 region: CASSGGLPRLTDTQYF.

The V gene is TRBV4-1, the J gene TRBJ2-2; TCRdb names TRBD1, which stays unverified in the absence of DNA. From germline, CDR1 is MGHRA and CDR2 YSYEKL. The CDR3 runs to 16 residues. CDR3 region: CASSTHRGTNTGELFF.

This rearrangement joins TRBV5-1 to TRBJ2-1; TCRdb selects TRBD2, and the lack of DNA leaves this call unchecked. The CDR3 sequence is 13 residues long. The germline CDR1 and CDR2 sequences are SGHRS and YFSETQ. The CDR3 sequence: CASRPGGGPEQFF. Drawing the rest from reference TRBV5-1 and TRBJ2-1, the complete variable domain is KAGVTQTPRYLIKTRGQQVTLSCSPISGHRSVSWYQQTPGQGLQFLFEYFSETQRNKGNFPGRFSGRQFSNSRSEMNVSTLELGDSALYLCASRPGGGPEQFFGPGTRLTVL.

V gene TRBV12-3 or TRBV12-4 combines with J gene TRBJ2-5. The CDR3 has 13 residues. The CDR3 region is CASSLRLRETQYF.

V is TRBV5-6 and J is TRBJ1-1; TCRdb outputs TRBD1, but without DNA this stays unchecked. Germline assignment: CDR1 SGHDT and CDR2 YYEEEE. The CDR3 loop spans 16 amino acids. CDR3 protein: CASSPGTGSMNTEAFF.

The chain carries TRBV12-3 or TRBV12-4 and TRBJ1-2; TCRdb's D call, TRBD1, is unchecked because there is no DNA. The CDR3 totals 16 residues. The CDR3: CASAPSPGQGFYGYTF.

The chain carries TRBV7-2 and TRBJ2-5; TCRdb's D call, TRBD2, is unchecked because there is no DNA. CDR3 length: 15 residues. Germline CDR1 and CDR2: SGHTA and FQGNSA. This CDR3 reads CASSPRLAGDETQYF.